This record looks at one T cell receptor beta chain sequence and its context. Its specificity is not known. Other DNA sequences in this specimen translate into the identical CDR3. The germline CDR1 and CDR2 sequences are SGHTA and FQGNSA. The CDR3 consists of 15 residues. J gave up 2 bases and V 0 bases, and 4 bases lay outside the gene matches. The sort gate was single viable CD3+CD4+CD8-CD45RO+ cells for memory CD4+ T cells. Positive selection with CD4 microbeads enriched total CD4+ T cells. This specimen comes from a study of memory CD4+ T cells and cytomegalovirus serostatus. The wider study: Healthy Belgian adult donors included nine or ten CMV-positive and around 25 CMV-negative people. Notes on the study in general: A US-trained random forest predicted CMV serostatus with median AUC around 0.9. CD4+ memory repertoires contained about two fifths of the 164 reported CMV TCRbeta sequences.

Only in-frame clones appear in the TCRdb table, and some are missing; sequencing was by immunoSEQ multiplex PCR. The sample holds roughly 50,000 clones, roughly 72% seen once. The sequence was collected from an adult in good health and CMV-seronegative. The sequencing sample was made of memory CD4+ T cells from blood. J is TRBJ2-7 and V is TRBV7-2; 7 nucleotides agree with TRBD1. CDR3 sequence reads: CASSLAPQGAYEQYF. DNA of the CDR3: TGTGCCAGCAGCTTAGCTCCCCAGGGGGCCTACGAGCAGTACTTC.